A single sample gave rise to the 7 T cell receptor beta chains below, sequenced in a study of cytomegalovirus exposure and HLA in healthy donors (dated by TCRdb to 2017 to 2019). Library prep was done by the immunoSEQ multiplex PCR assay. As stored in TCRdb, this immuneACCESS dataset retains in-frame rearrangements with V and J assigned. A fraction of the clones does not appear; measured against another copy, unresolved V genes explain less than half of the discrepancy, and the remainder lacks a known reason. The sample table shows some 170,000 clones, and 85% to 90% are seen once. Under 13% of the sample is held by the ten biggest clonotypes. What was sequenced was PBMCs. The receptors come from a young woman in good health and CMV-seropositive.

The chain carries TRBV5-6 and TRBJ2-6, with D possibly matching TRBD1 (5 bases). This CDR3 is 17 amino acids long. Germline assignment: CDR1 SGHDT and CDR2 YYEEEE. The V and J ends lost 3 bases and 4 bases respectively, with 17 bases between them. The CDR3 protein is CASSSGHPDSGANVLTF. As DNA, the CDR3 is TGTGCCAGCAGCTCCGGACACCCGGATTCCGGGGCCAACGTCCTGACTTTC.

The chain employs TRBV28 and TRBJ2-7, with a tentative D call TRBD2 (6 bases). The CDR3 has 14 amino acids. Trimming removed 2 bases at V and 1 base at J, with 9 bases between. CDR1 is MDHEN and CDR2 is SYDVKM in the germline V gene. Here the CDR3 reads CASSLGGLSYEQYF. The CDR3, as DNA: TGTGCCAGCAGTTTAGGGGGACTTTCCTACGAGCAGTACTTC. The whole variable domain, remainder taken from reference TRBV28 and TRBJ2-7, is DVKVTQSSRYLVKRTGEKVFLECVQDMDHENMFWYRQDPGLGLRLIYFSYDVKMKEKGDIPEGYSVSREKKERFSLILESASTNQTSMYLCASSLGGLSYEQYFGPGTRLTVT.

The rearrangement joins TRBV4-1 to TRBJ2-2, with 8 bases identical to TRBD2. V lost 3 bases and J lost 4; bases outside the gene matches: 1. Germline V CDR1 and CDR2: MGHRA, YSYEKL. The CDR3 length is 14 residues. The CDR3 is CASSQGLVTGELFF. The CDR3 nucleotides are TGCGCCAGCAGCCAGGGACTAGTCACCGGGGAGCTGTTTTTT.

The gene calls are TRBV10-3 and TRBJ1-5; D remains unclear. CDR1 is ENHRY and CDR2 is SYGVKD in the germline V gene. Trimming removed 0 bases at V and 5 bases at J, with 11 bases between. The CDR3 has 15 residues. CDR3 nucleotide sequence: TGTGCCATCAGTGAGTCGACAACCACCTATCAGCCCCAGCATTTT. Encoded protein: CAISESTTTYQPQHF.

This sequence joins TRBV5-4 and TRBJ2-3; tentatively, D is TRBD2 (6 bases). The CDR3 loop spans 14 amino acids. The V gene's germline CDR1 is SGHNT and CDR2 YYREEE (reference sequence). The V end was cut by 4 bases, the J end by 4 bases, with 13 bases between. CDR3 DNA sequence: TGTGCCAGCAGCCTGGGGGGAGCGGCAGATACGCAGTATTTT. Protein sequence: CASSLGGAADTQYF. The whole variable domain, filled in from reference TRBV5-4 and TRBJ2-3, reads ETGVTQSPTHLIKTRGQQVTLRCSSQSGHNTVSWYQQALGQGPQFIFQYYREEENGRGNFPPRFSGLQFPNYSSELNVNALELDDSALYLCASSLGGAADTQYFGPGTRLTVL.

The V gene is TRBV6-1, the J gene TRBJ2-1; 7 bases are a match to TRBD1. This CDR3 comprises 14 residues. J was trimmed by 7 bases and V by 5 bases; bases with no gene match: 8. CDR1 is MNHNS and CDR2 is SASEGT in the germline V gene. CDR3 DNA: TGTGCCAGCAGTCTGAAGGTACAGGGGAATGAGCAGTTCTTC. Its translation is CASSLKVQGNEQFF.

The chain has TRBV7-9 and TRBJ1-1, with D unresolved. Looked up from germline, CDR1 is SEHNR and CDR2 is FQNEAQ (reference sequence). V shed 0 bases and J shed 0 bases, with 5 bases lying between them. The CDR3 length is 14 residues. The CDR3 bases are TGTGCCAGCAGCTTAGCTGGCATGAACACTGAAGCTTTCTTT. Translation: CASSLAGMNTEAFF. Together with reference TRBV7-9 and TRBJ1-1, the CDR3 gives the full variable domain: DTGVSQNPRHKITKRGQNVTFRCDPISEHNRLYWYRQTLGQGPEFLTYFQNEAQLEKSRLLSDRFSAERPKGSFSTLEIQRTEQGDSAMYLCASSLAGMNTEAFFGQGTRLTVV.